This T cell receptor (beta chain) stems from a study of OX40 agonist ivuxolimab in advanced cancers. Study outcomes and limitations: Near-lowest levels of clonal expansion characterized partial responders at 0.1-3.0 mg/kg.

As regards this clone: Its antigen is not identified.

Using immunoSEQ multiplex PCR, the repertoire was profiled, and TCRdb retains in-frame clones only, with some absent. The sample carries about 59,000 clones, about 90% recorded once. V lost 0 bases, J lost 9 bases, and 12 bases lay in between. The CDR3 runs 13 residues. Germline lookup yields CDR1 SGHAT and CDR2 FQNNGV. This sequence originates from an adult with an advanced solid tumor such as melanoma, head and neck, liver or kidney cancer. The source was CD4+ or CD8+ T cells sorted from blood, collected in a trial of the OX40 agonist ivuxolimab. This chain connects TRBV11-2 to TRBJ2-7; D unresolved. The CDR3: CASSLDLIGRQYF. CDR3 nucleotides: TGTGCCAGCAGCTTAGATCTAATCGGCCGGCAGTACTTC.